This T cell receptor beta chain is drawn from a study of T cell responses to AZD1222 COVID-19 vaccine. TCRdb's table, derived via immunoSEQ multiplex PCR, lists solely in-frame clones and lacks some. The sample lists 90,000 to 150,000 clones; about 90% were seen once. The input for sequencing was peripheral blood, taken on day 0 of AZD1222 vaccination. The receptor's source is an adult in good health.

The CDR3, as DNA: TGTGCCAGCAGCTTACCCTCGGACAGGGGTATTAGGCCCCAGCATTTT. Protein sequence: CASSLPSDRGIRPQHF. The genes are TRBV6-2 or TRBV6-3 and TRBJ1-5; TRBD1 aligns across 9 bases. The CDR3 has 16 residues. Germline CDR1 MNHEY, CDR2 SVGEGT. V lost 6 bases and J lost 9; bases outside the gene matches: 15.